The next 20 T cell receptor beta chains were all read from a single sample in a study of blood T cell repertoires in COVID-19 (dated by TCRdb to about 2020). Libraries came from the immunoSEQ multiplex PCR assay. This is the immuneACCESS table as TCRdb keeps it, with only in-frame sequences that have V and J called. A part of the clones is gone; compared with another copy, unresolved V genes explain less than half, and the rest is unexplained. Counted in this sample were 75,000 to 95,000 clones; 82% of them appeared once. The leading ten clones occupy around 29% of the sample. The material sequenced was peripheral blood. Receptors originate from a human donor in a cohort sampled during active COVID-19.

The chain recombines TRBV24-1 with TRBJ2-7; 7 bases line up with TRBD1. CDR3 size: 12 residues. V gave up 4 bases and J gave up 7 bases; unmatched junction bases: 3. Germline V gene sequence: CDR1 KGHDR, CDR2 SFDVKD. The CDR3 region has the DNA TGTGCCACCAGTGAACCGACAGGGGAGCAGTACTTC. Encoded protein: CATSEPTGEQYF.

The chain has TRBV30 and TRBJ1-1; 8 nucleotides match TRBD1. V gave up 1 base and J gave up 5 bases; unmatched junction bases: 6. Germline CDR1 is GTSNPN and CDR2 is SVGIG (reference sequence). The CDR3 sequence is 14 residues long. The CDR3 coding sequence is TGTGCCTGGAGTGCACAGGGGGGGTTGACTGAAGCTTTCTTT. Translation: CAWSAQGGLTEAFF.

In its sample, this clone was seen once. This rearrangement joins TRBV7-3 to TRBJ2-7; 9 positions agree with TRBD1. CDR1 is SGHTA, CDR2 FQGTGA, per germline. Trimming took 5 bases from V and 4 from J; bases not matched to a gene: 6. The CDR3 extends over 14 amino acids. CDR3 coding DNA: TGTGCCAGCAGCCCCGGGACAGGGTCTTACGAGCAGTACTTC. The encoded protein is CASSPGTGSYEQYF.

This clone has just a few counts. The CDR3 coding sequence is TGTGCCAGCAGCCCGAGTAGACAGGTCGATCAGCCCCAGCATTTT. This gives the protein CASSPSRQVDQPQHF. The chain is built from TRBV7-2 and TRBJ1-5, with D perhaps TRBD1 (6 bases). CDR1 is SGHTA, CDR2 FQGNSA, per germline. The ends were cut back, 5 bases at V and 5 bases at J, with 16 bases in the middle. The CDR3 runs to 15 residues.

The chain combines TRBV3-1 (or the pseudogene TRBV3-2) with TRBJ1-1; D uncertain. V was trimmed by 1 base and J by 0 bases, leaving 9 bases between them. This CDR3 comprises 15 residues. Germline assignment: CDR1 LGHDT and CDR2 YNNKEL (reference sequence). This CDR3 reads CASSQGEVVNTEAFF. CDR3 nucleotides: TGTGCCAGCAGCCAAGGTGAGGTAGTGAACACTGAAGCTTTCTTT.

The chain has TRBV24-1 and TRBJ2-5, with 10 bases lining up with TRBD1. Trimming removed 6 bases from V and 0 bases from J; junction bases left unmatched: 3. The CDR3 contains 15 residues. Germline V gene data show CDR1 as KGHDR and CDR2 as SFDVKD. The CDR3 nucleotides are TGTGCCACCAGTCCGGGACAGGGGTACCAAGAGACCCAGTACTTC. It codes for CATSPGQGYQETQYF.

The rearrangement links TRBV7-3 to TRBJ1-1, with D maybe TRBD1 (6 bases). The CDR3 length is 16 residues. Trimming took off 6 bases at V and 3 bases at J, with 20 bases between the two ends. Germline CDR1 is SGHTA and CDR2 is FQGTGA. The CDR3 nucleotides read TGTGCCAGCAGTTCCCCAGGGGAGATTTTGGACACTGAAGCTTTCTTT. It encodes CASSSPGEILDTEAFF. The variable domain in full, completed from reference TRBV7-3 and TRBJ1-1, reads GAGVSQTPSNKVTEKGKYVELRCDPISGHTALYWYRQSLGQGPEFLIYFQGTGAADDSGLPNDRFFAVRPEGSVSTLKIQRTERGDSAVYLCASSSPGEILDTEAFFGQGTRLTVV.

The V and J genes are TRBV9 and TRBJ2-3, with D uncertain. CDR1 and CDR2 from the germline V gene are SGDLS and YYNGEE. Trimming left V 4 bases short and J 6 bases short, with 9 bases between. The CDR3 consists of 12 residues. As DNA, the CDR3 is TGTGCCAGCAGCCCCTCCCGTGATACGCAGTATTTT. Translating it yields CASSPSRDTQYF.

The chain has TRBV6-6 and TRBJ1-2; 9 bases fit TRBD1. Losses at the gene ends were 5 bases for V and 2 bases for J; bases not matched to a gene: 9. CDR3 length equals 16 residues. CDR1 and CDR2 (germline): MNHNY, SVGAGI (reference sequence). CDR3 region: CASSNGGQGRNYGYTF. The CDR3 DNA reads TGTGCCAGCAGTAACGGGGGACAGGGCAGGAACTATGGCTACACCTTC.

Only a few counts were recorded for this clone. The chain joins TRBV7-9 to TRBJ2-1; a possible D gene is TRBD2 (6 bases). The CDR3 has 16 residues. V shed 7 bases and J shed 5 bases, with 21 bases lying between them. CDR1 and CDR2 (germline): SEHNR, FQNEAQ (reference sequence). The CDR3 DNA reads TGTGCCAGCACCTGGCGGGGCGGGGCCGCTAACAATGAGCAGTTCTTC. Translation: CASTWRGGAANNEQFF.

The rearrangement joins TRBV5-1 to TRBJ2-3, with a possible D match to TRBD1 (6 bases). CDR1 is SGHRS and CDR2 is YFSETQ in the germline V gene. This CDR3 region has 14 residues. V was cut by 4 bases and J by 4 bases, with 13 bases left in between. The CDR3 sequence: CASSPTTGSDTQYF. The CDR3 nucleotides read TGCGCCAGCAGCCCAACTACAGGGTCAGATACGCAGTATTTT.

The CDR3 coding sequence is TGCGCCAGCGCCAGGGGAAACACCATATATTTT. This encodes CASARGNTIYF. This sequence joins TRBV5-1 and TRBJ1-3; D remains unclear. This CDR3 is built from 11 residues. Trimming cost V 7 bases and J 4 bases, with 6 bases left between them. Germline loops: CDR1 SGHRS, CDR2 YFSETQ.

This clone has a handful of counts. CDR3 bases: TGCAGTGCTAGTGACGGGGGGCAACGTGGCTACACCTTC. Residues: CSASDGGQRGYTF. The V and J genes are TRBV20-1 and TRBJ1-2, with D tentatively TRBD1 (6 bases). Trimming pared 3 bases from V and 7 bases from J, leaving 15 bases between. This CDR3 has 13 residues. Per germline, CDR1 DFQATT and CDR2 SNEGSKA (reference sequence).

The rearrangement uses TRBV25-1 and TRBJ1-2; perhaps TRBD1 as D (6 bases). CDR3 length: 14 residues. V lost 4 bases, J lost 4 bases, and 13 bases lay in between. Germline V CDR1 and CDR2: MGHDK, SYGVNS. CDR3 in DNA: TGTGCCAGCAGTGTAGGGGGGGTGAGCTATGGCTACACCTTC. This encodes CASSVGGVSYGYTF.

The DNA for the CDR3 is TGCGCCAGCAGCCAGCCAGCGGGGAGCTCCTACAATGAGCAGTTCTTC. As protein: CASSQPAGSSYNEQFF. The chain combines TRBV4-1 with TRBJ2-1, with TRBD2 matching over 7 bases. This CDR3 comprises 16 residues. After removal of 3 bases from V and 0 bases from J, the junction contained 5 bases not matched to a gene. Germline values: CDR1 MGHRA, CDR2 YSYEKL.

V usage is TRBV19 and J usage is TRBJ1-1, with 8 bases lining up with TRBD1. The V segment lost 6 bases and the J segment 6 bases; nucleotides outside the gene matches: 3. CDR3 length equals 12 residues. Germline values: CDR1 LNHDA, CDR2 SQIVND (reference sequence). The CDR3 coding sequence is TGTGCCAGTAGGCTGGACAGGGCTGAAGCTTTCTTT. Residues: CASRLDRAEAFF.

CDR3 region: CASGGQEVNSPLHF. CDR3 nucleotides: TGCGCCAGTGGAGGGCAGGAGGTGAATTCACCCCTCCACTTT. The rearrangement uses TRBV5-1 and TRBJ1-6; D is unresolved. Germline-derived CDR1 and CDR2 are SGHRS and YFSETQ. This CDR3 has 14 residues. V was shortened by 8 bases and J by 7 bases, with 16 bases between the two germline ends.

The chain joins TRBV6-2 or TRBV6-3 to TRBJ2-3, with a weak D call TRBD1 (7 bases). V dropped 0 bases and J dropped 1 base, with 17 bases sitting between them. Germline lookup yields CDR1 MNHEY and CDR2 SVGEGT. The CDR3 totals 18 residues. The CDR3 loop reads CASSYSSFDREGTDTQYF. CDR3 DNA sequence: TGTGCCAGCAGTTACTCGAGTTTCGACAGGGAGGGCACAGATACGCAGTATTTT.

The chain is built from TRBV18 and TRBJ1-6; the D gene is possibly TRBD1 (5 bases). Germline lookup yields CDR1 KGHSH and CDR2 LQKENI. The V and J ends lost 2 bases and 9 bases respectively, with 8 bases between them. The CDR3 spans 13 residues. CDR3 amino acids: CASSPDRSSPLHF. CDR3 sequence (DNA): TGTGCCAGCTCACCAGACAGATCTTCACCCCTCCACTTT.

Only one count was recorded for this clone. The chain employs TRBV5-1 and TRBJ2-7; D gene ambiguous. The ends were cut back, 5 bases at V and 1 base at J, with 7 bases in the middle. The CDR3 has 12 amino acids. The V gene's germline CDR1 is SGHRS and CDR2 YFSETQ. CDR3 residues: CASSYESYEQYF. CDR3 coding DNA: TGCGCCAGCAGTTACGAGTCCTACGAGCAGTACTTC. The full variable domain, with the rest looked up from reference TRBV5-1 and TRBJ2-7, is KAGVTQTPRYLIKTRGQQVTLSCSPISGHRSVSWYQQTPGQGLQFLFEYFSETQRNKGNFPGRFSGRQFSNSRSEMNVSTLELGDSALYLCASSYESYEQYFGPGTRLTVT.